This T cell receptor (beta chain) stems from a study of neoadjuvant anti-PD-1 for oral cavity cancer. Some clones are missing from TCRdb's copy, which holds only in-frame ones; the method was immunoSEQ multiplex PCR. The data hold more than 12,000 clones, with more than 65% observed a single time. The germline V gene encodes CDR1 MRHNA and CDR2 SNTAGT. This CDR3 spans 14 amino acids. V lost 6 bases, J lost 2 bases, and 13 bases lay in between. The chain carries TRBV6-4 and TRBJ1-2; possibly TRBD1 for D (5 bases). The sample here was PBMCs, taken before nivolumab (anti-PD-1) treatment. The clonotype originates from a person aged 35-79 years with oral cavity squamous cell carcinoma. The CDR3 DNA follows: TGTGCCAGCAGCCAACAGGAGGGGAACTATGGCTACACCTTC. As protein: CASSQQEGNYGYTF.